These 6 T cell receptor beta chains share one sample of origin, sequenced in a study of tissue T cells after allogeneic stem cell transplantation. Indicated time point: mouse harvest day 14 after allogeneic transplant. The graft held 10^6 splenic CD5+ T cells and 10^7 T-cell-depleted bone marrow cells. The data were produced by immunoSEQ multiplex PCR, yet TCRdb's version contains in-frame clones alone and is incomplete. The repertoire holds about 7,700 clones, with roughly a third as singletons. Material for sequencing was skin. All receptors come from a female BALB/c mouse given C57BL/6 T cells with graft-versus-host disease after an allogeneic hematopoietic cell transplant.

Comment on this clone: Gene and germline names: mouse. The CDR3 end lies 1 residue beyond the end of the read and is filled in from the germline J gene. The rearrangement uses TRBV2 and TRBJ2-1; D possibly corresponds to TRBD2 (6 bases). The CDR3 is made up of 14 amino acids. Germline CDR1 and CDR2: LGHNA and YSYQKL. The V and J ends lost 1 base and 4 bases respectively, with 8 bases between them. CDR3 residues: CASSQVGGYAEQFF. The sequenced part of the CDR3 DNA is TGTGCCAGCAGCCAAGTTGGGGGATATGCTGAGCAGTTC.

For this clone: Gene and germline names: mouse. The CDR3 end falls 1 residue outside the read, so it is completed with the germline J gene. The gene calls are TRBV23 and TRBJ2-5; the DNA was not used to check the table's D call, TRBD1. This CDR3 is 15 amino acids long. Germline CDR1 and CDR2: KGHTA and FQNQQP. CDR3 protein: CSSSQSLVNQDTQYF. The covered CDR3 bases are TGCTCCAGCAGTCAATCGTTAGTTAACCAAGACACCCAGTAC.

Notes on this clone: The genes and germline here are from mouse. Read coverage stops 1 residue before the CDR3 terminus; the germline J gene supplies the remainder. V and J are TRBV29 and TRBJ1-1; TRBD1 agrees at 11 bases. Losses at the gene ends were 4 bases for V and 3 bases for J; bases not matched to a gene: 7. This CDR3 contains 16 residues. Germline CDR1 MSHET, CDR2 SYDVDS. Partial CDR3 DNA: TGTGCTAGCAGTTCCTCCTCGGGACAGGGGGACACAGAAGTCTTC. Residues: CASSSSSGQGDTEVF. The full CDR3 protein reads CASSSSSGQGDTEVFF. The whole variable domain, filled in from reference TRBV29 and TRBJ1-1, reads DMKVTQMPRYLIKRMGENVLLECGQDMSHETMYWYRQDPGLGLQLIYISYDVDSNSEGDIPKGYRVSRKKREHFSLILDSAKTNQTSVYFCASSSSSGQGDTEVFFGKGTRLTVV.

As regards this clone: Mouse germline and gene names are used. The read comes to an end 1 residue before the CDR3 does, leaving the germline J gene to fill in the end. The chain links TRBV23 to TRBJ2-5; TRBD2, as called in the table, went unchecked against the DNA. The CDR3 runs 15 residues. Germline CDR1 KGHTA, CDR2 FQNQQP. Incomplete CDR3 DNA: TGCTCCAGCAGCCGGGACTGGGGGTTCCAAGACACCCAGTAC. This encodes CSSSRDWGFQDTQY. The entire CDR3 sequence reads CSSSRDWGFQDTQYF.

Concerning this clone itself: The genes are named according to mouse. The sequenced part of the CDR3 DNA is TGTGCCAGCTCTCTCGTCTGGGGGGTAAACACCTTGTAC. Translated, it gives CASSLVWGVNTLY. In full, the CDR3 is CASSLVWGVNTLYF. The rearrangement uses TRBV12-1 and TRBJ2-4; 8 nucleotides line up with TRBD2. The CDR3 extends 1 residue past the end of the read, so its final part is completed from the germline J gene. CDR1 SGHSN and CDR2 HYEKVE come from the germline V gene. The CDR3 contains 14 residues. J gave up 5 bases and V 0 bases, and 3 bases lay outside the gene matches. Based on the CDR3 plus reference TRBV12-1 and TRBJ2-4, the full variable domain is DSGVVQSPRHIIKEKGGRSVLTCIPISGHSNVVWYQQTLGKELKFLIQHYEKVERDKGFLPSRFSVQQFDDYHSEMNMSALELEDSAMYFCASSLVWGVNTLYFGAGTRLSVL.

A few counts support this clone. The genes are named according to mouse. The CDR3 end lies 1 residue beyond the end of the read and is filled in from the germline J gene. The rearrangement uses TRBV24 and TRBJ1-2; 10 bases map to TRBD1. The CDR3 has 13 amino acids. The germline V gene encodes CDR1 KGHTA and CDR2 FRNEEI. V lost 9 bases, J lost 4 bases, and 5 bases stayed unmatched. This CDR3 is CARTGGRGSDYTF. The sequenced part of the CDR3 DNA is TGTGCCAGGACAGGGGGCCGGGGCTCCGACTACACC.